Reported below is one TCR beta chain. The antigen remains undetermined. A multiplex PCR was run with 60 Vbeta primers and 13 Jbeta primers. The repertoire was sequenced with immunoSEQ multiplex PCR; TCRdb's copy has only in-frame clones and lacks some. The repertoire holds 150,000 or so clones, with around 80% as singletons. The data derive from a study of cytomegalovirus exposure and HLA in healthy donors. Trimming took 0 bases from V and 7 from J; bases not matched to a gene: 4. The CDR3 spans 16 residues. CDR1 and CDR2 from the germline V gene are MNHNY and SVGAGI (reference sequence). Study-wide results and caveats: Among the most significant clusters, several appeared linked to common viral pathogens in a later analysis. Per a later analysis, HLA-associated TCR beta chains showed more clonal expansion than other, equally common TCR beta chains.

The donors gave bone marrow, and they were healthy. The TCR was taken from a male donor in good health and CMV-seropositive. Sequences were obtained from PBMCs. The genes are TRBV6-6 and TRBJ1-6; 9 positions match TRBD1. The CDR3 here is CASSYSKGTGNSPLHF. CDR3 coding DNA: TGTGCCAGCAGTTACTCGAAAGGGACAGGGAATTCACCCCTCCACTTT.